This T cell receptor beta chain was obtained from a study of metastatic and nonmetastatic thyroid tumors. Study at large: The authors compared repertoires across blood and tumor or nodule tissue from malignant and benign thyroid patients. General study points: Relative to benign nodules, malignant thyroid tumors were reportedly characterized by significantly elevated TCR beta diversity in blood and tumor.

Until they underwent thyroid surgery, no patient had received any treatment. Germline V gene sequence: CDR1 LNHDA, CDR2 SQIVND (reference sequence). Trimming stripped 4 bases from V and 1 base from J, with 7 bases between. This CDR3 is built from 13 residues. With respect to this clone: Its cognate antigen is unknown.

Per the original methods: The authors used CDR3 differences across clinicopathological groups to build a distant-metastasis classifier for papillary thyroid cancer. TCRdb reassembled clones from the PCR reads with MiXCR. None of the V and J calls come from the authors' own analysis; TCRdb made them. The sample lists several thousand clones, 25% to 30% occurring once. Sequencing was performed on tumor tissue. This sequence joins TRBV19 and TRBJ1-1; TRBD1 might be the D (5 bases). This receptor was obtained from a female donor with papillary thyroid cancer or a benign thyroid nodule (not recorded which). Some clones in this sample may be carry-over from other donors' samples. The CDR3 DNA reads as TGTGCCAGTAGTACAGGGAAGAACACTGAAGCTTTCTTT. Translation gives CASSTGKNTEAFF.